The T cell receptor (beta chain) described here comes from a study of molecular identifiers for immune sequencing clone quantification. Study-level information: Naive CD8 cell RNA, from approximately 20,000 or 100,000 cells, was split five ways in replicates, with four sequenced.

Libraries from naive CD8 cells were generated from 20,000 to 1,000,000 sorted cells (with 10%, 30% or 50% RNA). Naive CD8 T cells were sorted as CD8+CD4-CCR7+CD45RA+. In regard to this clonotype: A read error may explain this, as a much larger clone is one base away.

TCRdb ran MiXCR on the PCR reads and lists one entry per CDR3 protein. The sample lists over 300,000 distinct CDR3 sequences, 24% occurring once. This sequence was found in a human donor in good health. Some libraries in this study had Jurkat cell RNA spiked in. Sequencing used naive CD8+ T cells from blood, with Jurkat cell RNA spiked in. Subset: FACS-sorted CD8+CD4-CCR7+CD45RA+ naive T cells.

The CDR3 sequence is CASSPGTAGTQYF. For the CDR3, the DNA is TGTGCCAGCAGCCCCGGGACAGCAGGGACCCAGTACTTC. The chain couples TRBV12-3 or TRBV12-4 to TRBJ2-5; 7 bases align to TRBD1. V shed 6 bases, J shed 7 bases, and the junction held 8 bases outside the gene matches. The CDR3 length is 13 residues.